This T cell receptor beta chain was sequenced for a study of T cells in Graves' hyperthyroidism and ophthalmopathy. The germline CDR1 and CDR2 sequences are DFQATT and SNEGSKA (reference sequence). With 6 bases removed from V and 6 bases from J, the gap between germline ends came to 21 bases. CDR3 length: 14 residues. Regarding this clonotype: What it recognizes is unknown.

Hyperthyroidism was newly diagnosed in patients aged 18 to 65 (duration under 2 months). The authors took PBMCs from 10 ml fresh peripheral blood. Study-level findings and limits: A 13 V-J signature model discriminated ophthalmopathy versus stable hyperthyroidism. The model's output predicted ophthalmopathy at a median of 6.5 months prior to onset.

It was RNA transcripts that yielded the amplified TCR beta CDR3 regions. The HTBI primer set served for first-round RT-PCR of the TCR CDR3. One entry per CDR3 protein results from TCRdb running MiXCR on the multiplex PCR reads. The sample shows hundreds of thousands of distinct CDR3 sequences, 38% of them seen only once. The material sequenced was blood. The receptor was derived from a man aged 18 to 29 with Graves' hyperthyroidism. The rearrangement joins TRBV20-1 to TRBJ2-7; the D is unclear. The CDR3 coding sequence is TGCAGTGCAGTAGATGGGGTCCCTAAGGGCGAGCAGTACTTC. Protein sequence: CSAVDGVPKGEQYF.